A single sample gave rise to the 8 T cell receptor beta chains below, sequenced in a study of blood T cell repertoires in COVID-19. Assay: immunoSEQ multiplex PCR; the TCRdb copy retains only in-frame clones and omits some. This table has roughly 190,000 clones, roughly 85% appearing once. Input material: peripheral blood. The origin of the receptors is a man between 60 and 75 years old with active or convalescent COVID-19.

The CDR3 bases are TGTGCCAGCACAAGGGGGTCGGGTCAGCCCCAGCATTTT. It encodes CASTRGSGQPQHF. V usage is TRBV12-3 or TRBV12-4 and J usage is TRBJ1-5; perhaps TRBD1 as D (6 bases). This CDR3 contains 13 residues. V lost 7 bases and J 6 bases, leaving 13 bases between the germline ends.

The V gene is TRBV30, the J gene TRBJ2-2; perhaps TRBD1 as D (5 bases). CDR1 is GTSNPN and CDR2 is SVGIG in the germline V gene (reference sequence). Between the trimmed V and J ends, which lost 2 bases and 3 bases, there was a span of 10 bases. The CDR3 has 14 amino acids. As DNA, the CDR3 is TGTGCCTGGAGTTTGGGGCTTGACACCGGGGAGCTGTTTTTT. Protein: CAWSLGLDTGELFF.

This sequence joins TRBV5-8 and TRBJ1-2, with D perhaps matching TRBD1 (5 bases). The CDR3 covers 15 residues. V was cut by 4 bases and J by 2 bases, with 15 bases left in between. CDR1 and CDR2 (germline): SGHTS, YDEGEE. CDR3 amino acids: CASSRSDSYNYGYTF. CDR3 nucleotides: TGTGCCAGCAGCAGAAGCGACAGCTACAACTATGGCTACACCTTC. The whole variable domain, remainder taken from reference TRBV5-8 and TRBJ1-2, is EAGVTQSPTHLIKTRGQQATLRCSPISGHTSVYWYQQALGLGLQFLLWYDEGEERNRGNFPPRFSGRQFPNYSSELNVNALELEDSALYLCASSRSDSYNYGYTFGSGTRLTVV.

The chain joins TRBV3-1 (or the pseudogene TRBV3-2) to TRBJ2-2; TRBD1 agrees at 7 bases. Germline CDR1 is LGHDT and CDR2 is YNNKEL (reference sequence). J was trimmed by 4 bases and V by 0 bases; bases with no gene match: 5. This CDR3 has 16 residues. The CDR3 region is CASSQEDRVSTGELFF. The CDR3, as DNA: TGTGCCAGCAGCCAAGAAGACAGGGTTTCCACCGGGGAGCTGTTTTTT.

The CDR3 here is CASIPSPPGGREQYF. The CDR3, as DNA: TGTGCCAGCATTCCCTCACCTCCGGGGGGCCGCGAGCAGTACTTC. The chain is built from TRBV6-4 and TRBJ2-7, with D possibly matching TRBD2 (7 bases). Trimming took 7 bases from V and 6 from J, leaving 22 bases between them. The CDR3 is 15 amino acids. Germline lookup yields CDR1 MRHNA and CDR2 SNTAGT.

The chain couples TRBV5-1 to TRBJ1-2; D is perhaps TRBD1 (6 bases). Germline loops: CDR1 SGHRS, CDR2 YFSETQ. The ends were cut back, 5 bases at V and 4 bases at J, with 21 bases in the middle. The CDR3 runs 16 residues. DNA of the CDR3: TGCGCCAGCAGTGCCGGGACATCCGGGCCGGGCTATGGCTACACCTTC. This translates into CASSAGTSGPGYGYTF.

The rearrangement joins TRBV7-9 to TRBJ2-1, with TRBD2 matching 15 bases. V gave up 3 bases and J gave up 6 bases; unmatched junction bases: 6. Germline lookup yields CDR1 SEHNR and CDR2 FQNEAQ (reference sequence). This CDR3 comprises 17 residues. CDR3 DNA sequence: TGTGCCAGCAGCTTCTGGACTAGCGGGGGGGGCCGCAATGAGCAGTTCTTC. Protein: CASSFWTSGGGRNEQFF.

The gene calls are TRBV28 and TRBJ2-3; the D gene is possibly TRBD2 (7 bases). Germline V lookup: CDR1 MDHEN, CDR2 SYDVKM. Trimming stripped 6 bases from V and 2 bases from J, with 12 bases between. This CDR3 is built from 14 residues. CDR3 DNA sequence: TGTGCCAGCAGCCGGGGGGCCTTCACAGATACGCAGTATTTT. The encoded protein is CASSRGAFTDTQYF. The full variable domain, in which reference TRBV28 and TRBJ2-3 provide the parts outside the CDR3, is DVKVTQSSRYLVKRTGEKVFLECVQDMDHENMFWYRQDPGLGLRLIYFSYDVKMKEKGDIPEGYSVSREKKERFSLILESASTNQTSMYLCASSRGAFTDTQYFGPGTRLTVL.